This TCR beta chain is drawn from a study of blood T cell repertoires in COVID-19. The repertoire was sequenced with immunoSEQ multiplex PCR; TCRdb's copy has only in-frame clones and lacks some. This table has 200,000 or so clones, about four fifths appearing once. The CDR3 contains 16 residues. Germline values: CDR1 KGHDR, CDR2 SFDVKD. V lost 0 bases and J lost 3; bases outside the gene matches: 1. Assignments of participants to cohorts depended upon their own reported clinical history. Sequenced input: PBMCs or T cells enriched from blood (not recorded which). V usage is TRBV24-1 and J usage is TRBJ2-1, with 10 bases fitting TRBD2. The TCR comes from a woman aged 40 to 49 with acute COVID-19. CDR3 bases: TGTGCCACCAGTGATTTGGGGACTAGCGTCTACAATGAGCAGTTCTTC. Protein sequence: CATSDLGTSVYNEQFF.